This TCR beta chain was retrieved from a study of blood T cell repertoires in COVID-19 (dated by TCRdb to 2020 to 2021). With respect to the entire study: Collaborator samples came from the United States, Italy and Spain and covered acute and convalescent phases of COVID-19. Sample metadata almost always included a de-identified subject ID, COVID-19 status, age in years and sex. The repertoires were made available in a free public database intended to serve as a resource for research on the immune response to SARS-CoV-2. HLA class I and class II types, where available, came from metadata supplied by the sample provider rather than from assay-based typing. The dataset comprised deeply sampled blood TCRbeta repertoires from subjects exposed to, actively infected with, or recovered from COVID-19. Samples came from the ongoing ImmuneRACE study (first 160 participants) plus 1,254 subjects from 6 global collaborators. The prospective study material was composed of cDNA or gDNA derived from T cells, B-cell-depleted T cells, or PBMCs.

Trimming accounts for 6 bases at V and 3 bases at J, while the number of junction bases matched to no gene is 6. From the cysteine through the phenylalanine, the CDR3 covers 15 amino acids. Only the CDR3 portion is preserved as DNA: 45 bases, with reading frame beginning at the first base. The germline V gene encodes CDR1 MDHEN and CDR2 SYDVKM. Whole blood was collected in K2EDTA tubes by collaborating institutions according to the institutions' own protocols. For TCRbeta analysis, collaborators shipped samples as frozen whole blood, isolated PBMCs, or DNA extracted from either of those sample types. A word on this clone: Its antigen has not been determined. No much larger clone is present one base from it, and per-base qualities are unavailable.

TCRbeta CDR3 regions were amplified from genomic DNA by means of the immunoSEQ Assay, a bias-controlled multiplex PCR. The authors processed their data as follows. The number of nucleated cells in each sample was estimated by amplification of reference gene primers within the assay. Sequence reads were collapsed and filtered to measure the absolute abundance of every unique TCRbeta CDR3 rearrangement. Productive Simpson clonality was computed per sample as the square root of Simpson's diversity index over productive rearrangements. TCRdb took over this immuneACCESS table, retaining in-frame rearrangements with V and J assigned. Such tables are incomplete; in checked studies, under half of the missing clones stem from an unresolved V gene, and the remainder is unexplained. V, J and clone size reflect that table, while D and trimming were determined from the DNA. This sample gives around 50,000 clones in total; around nine tenths of them show up just once. The ten largest clones capture 7.8% of the sample.

Study-wide conclusions, independent of this receptor: How much clinical and demographic metadata was included differed by source and by participant, and the metadata was provided uncurated.

Sequencing was performed on peripheral blood. The V and J genes are TRBV28 and TRBJ2-2, with TRBD1 matching 8 junction bases. This TCR was recovered from a man aged 50 to 60 with active COVID-19. The CDR3 region has the sequence CASRSWTGYTGELFF. The nucleotide sequence reads TGTGCCAGCAGAAGCTGGACAGGGTACACCGGGGAGCTGTTTTTT.